Below are 16 T cell receptor beta chains sequenced from a single sample in a study of T cell responses to AZD1222 COVID-19 vaccine. Generated by immunoSEQ multiplex PCR, the TCRdb table keeps only in-frame clones and is missing some. The data contain around 120,000 clones, about 92% of them seen just once; the ten biggest clones take up more than 4.5%. The sample consisted of peripheral blood, taken 28 days after the second AZD1222 dose. These TCRs come from an adult who received the AZD1222 COVID-19 vaccine.

The rearrangement uses TRBV6-6 and TRBJ1-5; 11 bases map to TRBD1. After removal of 5 bases from V and 1 base from J, the junction contained 10 bases not matched to a gene. The germline gives CDR1 MNHNY, CDR2 SVGAGI (reference sequence). The CDR3 runs to 18 residues. The CDR3 is CASSRSGQGAGSNQPQHF. In nucleotides, the CDR3 is TGTGCCAGCAGTCGTTCTGGACAGGGGGCCGGGAGCAATCAGCCCCAGCATTTT.

This clone was picked up one time. CDR3 sequence: CASSGATTEAFF. CDR3 DNA: TGTGCCAGCAGTGGGGCGACGACTGAAGCTTTCTTT. The gene calls are TRBV9 and TRBJ1-1; the D gene is possibly TRBD1 (5 bases). The CDR3 spans 12 residues. CDR1 is SGDLS and CDR2 is YYNGEE in the germline V gene. V was trimmed by 5 bases and J by 5 bases, leaving 10 bases between them.

The gene calls are TRBV6-5 and TRBJ1-2, with TRBD1 as a possible D gene (5 bases). Trimming took off 6 bases at V and 2 bases at J, with 13 bases between the two ends. The CDR3 extends over 14 amino acids. Germline values: CDR1 MNHEY, CDR2 SVGAGI. The CDR3 here is CASSRGTANYGYTF. CDR3 bases: TGTGCCAGCAGCCGCGGGACGGCCAACTATGGCTACACCTTC.

This sequence joins TRBV6-5 and TRBJ2-3; a weak D match, TRBD1 (7 bases). Trimming pared 2 bases from V and 0 bases from J, leaving 9 bases between. The CDR3 totals 15 residues. The germline CDR1 and CDR2 sequences are MNHEY and SVGAGI. CDR3 loop: CASSYAGGSTDTQYF. The CDR3 nucleotides read TGTGCCAGCAGTTACGCAGGGGGGAGCACAGATACGCAGTATTTT.

The chain has TRBV5-1 and TRBJ2-2, with 10 bases aligning to TRBD2. The germline gives CDR1 SGHRS, CDR2 YFSETQ. This CDR3 has 17 residues. The junction had 8 bases not matched to a gene; V was cut back by 4 bases and J by 2 bases. CDR3 in DNA: TGCGCCAGCAGCCAGGGCGGGACTAGCGTAAACACCGGGGAGCTGTTTTTT. It encodes CASSQGGTSVNTGELFF.

This clone was observed a single time. This sequence joins TRBV4-3 and TRBJ1-2; D might be TRBD1 (5 bases). The CDR3 has 14 residues. V dropped 3 bases and J dropped 5 bases, with 13 bases sitting between them. The germline V gene encodes CDR1 LGHNA and CDR2 YSLEER. This CDR3 is CASSQHTWGYGYTF. The CDR3 DNA reads as TGCGCCAGCAGCCAGCATACTTGGGGGTATGGCTACACCTTC.

The chain is built from TRBV4-1 and TRBJ2-7; a possible D gene is TRBD2 (6 bases). CDR3 length equals 16 residues. In germline, CDR1 is MGHRA, CDR2 YSYEKL. V lost 2 bases and J 3 bases, leaving 17 bases between the germline ends. CDR3 residues: CASSQNSGDRRYEQYF. Written as DNA, the CDR3 is TGCGCCAGCAGCCAAAATTCGGGAGACCGACGCTACGAGCAGTACTTC.

The chain employs TRBV11-3 and TRBJ2-7, with 8 bases lining up with TRBD1. Trimming cost V 3 bases and J 3 bases; bases outside gene matches: 7. The CDR3 is made up of 15 amino acids. Germline CDR1 is SGHNT and CDR2 is YENEEA. CDR3: CASSFGTGHDYEQYF. CDR3 bases: TGTGCCAGCAGCTTCGGGACAGGTCATGACTACGAGCAGTACTTC.

The V and J genes are TRBV6-2 or TRBV6-3 and TRBJ1-1; D is unresolved. V was pared by 2 bases and J by 1 base, with 5 bases between. The germline V gene has CDR1 MNHEY and CDR2 SVGEGT. The CDR3 consists of 13 residues. CDR3 loop: CASSYRPNTEAFF. In nucleotides, the CDR3 is TGTGCCAGCAGTTACCGACCGAACACTGAAGCTTTCTTT.

V is TRBV6-6 and J is TRBJ2-2; D is unresolved. From germline, CDR1 is MNHNY and CDR2 SVGAGI (reference sequence). CDR3 size: 16 residues. Trimming left V 2 bases short and J 6 bases short, with 16 bases between. CDR3 loop: CASSYAVSVSPGELFF. CDR3 nucleotides: TGTGCCAGCAGTTACGCGGTTTCGGTCAGCCCCGGGGAGCTGTTTTTT.

This rearrangement joins TRBV13 to TRBJ2-6; the D is unclear. V was pared by 4 bases and J by 4 bases, with 14 bases between. In germline, CDR1 is PRHDT, CDR2 FYEKMQ (reference sequence). The CDR3 runs to 16 residues. CDR3: CASSSFRLLGANVLTF. The CDR3 DNA follows: TGTGCCAGCAGCTCTTTCAGGCTTTTGGGGGCCAACGTCCTGACTTTC.

The rearrangement uses TRBV7-2 and TRBJ1-2; no clear D gene. V lost 5 bases to trimming and J lost 4 bases, with 14 bases between them. CDR3 length: 14 residues. Germline V gene lookup returns CDR1 SGHTA and CDR2 FQGNSA. The DNA for the CDR3 is TGTGCCAGCAGCCCTTCCGACGAGCCCTATGGCTACACCTTC. Its protein product is CASSPSDEPYGYTF.

V is TRBV9 and J is TRBJ2-2; 14 nucleotides line up with TRBD2. Germline V CDR1 and CDR2: SGDLS, YYNGEE. This CDR3 spans 17 amino acids. Trimming took 3 bases from V and 2 from J; bases not matched to a gene: 3. In DNA form, the CDR3 reads TGTGCCAGCAGCGCCGGACTAGCGGGAGGTAACACCGGGGAGCTGTTTTTT. Translation: CASSAGLAGGNTGELFF.

This clone was observed a single time. The chain is built from TRBV5-1 and TRBJ2-1; TRBD1 is a possible D gene (6 bases). CDR3 length: 14 amino acids. The V gene's germline CDR1 is SGHRS and CDR2 YFSETQ. Trimming cost V 0 bases and J 4 bases, with 8 bases left between them. CDR3 amino acids: CASSLAGQYNEQFF. CDR3 nucleotides: TGCGCCAGCAGCTTGGCCGGACAGTACAATGAGCAGTTCTTC.

The V call is TRBV11-2, the J call TRBJ2-5, with D tentatively TRBD2 (6 bases). Trimming stripped 5 bases from V and 1 base from J, with 11 bases between. CDR1 is SGHAT, CDR2 FQNNGV, per germline. The CDR3 runs to 14 residues. The CDR3 DNA is TGTGCCAGCAGCCCGCCCGGGGGCCAAGAGACCCAGTACTTC. This translates into CASSPPGGQETQYF.

V gene TRBV7-9 combines with J gene TRBJ2-5; D call uncertain. V lost 0 bases, J lost 4 bases, and 9 bases lay in between. The CDR3 spans 14 residues. The germline V gene has CDR1 SEHNR and CDR2 FQNEAQ (reference sequence). The chain's CDR3 is CASSLAGLSETQYF. The CDR3 DNA follows: TGTGCCAGCAGCTTAGCAGGTCTCTCAGAGACCCAGTACTTC.